This T cell receptor beta chain was retrieved from a study of T cell changes during pregnancy in multiple sclerosis. The CDR3 extends over 15 amino acids. The germline gives CDR1 SGHDT, CDR2 YYEEEE. Trimming took off 0 bases at V and 12 bases at J, with 16 bases between the two ends. Assay: immunoSEQ multiplex PCR; the TCRdb copy retains only in-frame clones and omits some. There are more than 40,000 clones in the sample; about 90% occur only once, and 1.4% to 1.5% lies in the top ten. The rearrangement joins TRBV5-6 to TRBJ1-6; TRBD1 is a possible D gene (6 bases). This TCR derives from a female donor in good health, enrolled as a control in a pregnancy study. The specimen comprised peripheral blood, sampled in the first trimester of pregnancy. The DNA for the CDR3 is TGTGCCAGCAGCTTGGTGGGGGCTACTTCTCTACCCCTCCACTTT. As protein: CASSLVGATSLPLHF.